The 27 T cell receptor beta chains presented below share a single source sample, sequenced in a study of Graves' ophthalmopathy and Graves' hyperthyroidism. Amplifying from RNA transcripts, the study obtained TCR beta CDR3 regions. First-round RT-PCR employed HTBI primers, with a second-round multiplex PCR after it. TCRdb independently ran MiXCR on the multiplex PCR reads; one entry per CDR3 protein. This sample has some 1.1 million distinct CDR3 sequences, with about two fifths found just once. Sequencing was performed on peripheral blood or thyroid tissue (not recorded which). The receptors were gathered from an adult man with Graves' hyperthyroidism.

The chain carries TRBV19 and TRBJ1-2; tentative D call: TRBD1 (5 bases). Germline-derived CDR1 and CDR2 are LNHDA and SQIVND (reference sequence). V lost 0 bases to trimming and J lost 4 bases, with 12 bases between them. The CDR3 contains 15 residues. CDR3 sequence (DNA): TGTGCCAGTAGTATAGATCTATGGACAAGCTATGGCTACACCTTC. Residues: CASSIDLWTSYGYTF.

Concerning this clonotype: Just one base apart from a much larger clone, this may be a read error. The CDR3 protein is CTSSSGQGAGYEQYF. For the CDR3, the DNA is TGTACCAGCAGCTCGGGACAGGGGGCAGGGTACGAGCAGTACTTC. The rearrangement links TRBV7-8 to TRBJ2-7, with 12 bases identical to TRBD1. The CDR3 has 15 amino acids. Looked up from germline, CDR1 is SGHVS and CDR2 is FQNEAQ.

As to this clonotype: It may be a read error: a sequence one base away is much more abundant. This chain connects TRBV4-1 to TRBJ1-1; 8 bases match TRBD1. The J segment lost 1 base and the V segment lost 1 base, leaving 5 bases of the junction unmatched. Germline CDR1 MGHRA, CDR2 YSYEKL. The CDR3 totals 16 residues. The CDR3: CASSQVSTGGNTEAFF. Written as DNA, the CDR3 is TGCGCCAGCAGCCAAGTGAGCACAGGGGGGAACACTGAAGCTTTCTTT.

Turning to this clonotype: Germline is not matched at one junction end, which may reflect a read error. The CDR3 DNA reads TGTGCCAGCAGCTCGGGACTAAACACCGGGGGGCTGTTTTTT. Translation gives CASSSGLNTGGLFF. This chain links TRBV7-3 with TRBJ2-2; TRBD2 matches 7 bases. The CDR3 has 14 amino acids. Germline V lookup: CDR1 SGHTA, CDR2 FQGTGA.

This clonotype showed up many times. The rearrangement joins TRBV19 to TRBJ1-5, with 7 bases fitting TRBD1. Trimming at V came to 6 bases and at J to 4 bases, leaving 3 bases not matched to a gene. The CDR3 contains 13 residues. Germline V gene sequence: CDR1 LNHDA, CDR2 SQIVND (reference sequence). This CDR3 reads CASSMTGNQPQHF. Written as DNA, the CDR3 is TGTGCCAGTAGCATGACAGGGAATCAGCCCCAGCATTTT.

CDR3 sequence (DNA): TGCGCCAGCAGCAAAGGACAGTCGGCCGGGGAGCTGTTTTTT. Its protein is CASSKGQSAGELFF. The rearrangement uses TRBV5-1 and TRBJ2-2; D may be TRBD1 (6 bases). This CDR3 contains 14 residues. Trimming stripped 4 bases from V and 6 bases from J, with 13 bases between. Germline CDR1 reads SGHRS; CDR2 reads YFSETQ.

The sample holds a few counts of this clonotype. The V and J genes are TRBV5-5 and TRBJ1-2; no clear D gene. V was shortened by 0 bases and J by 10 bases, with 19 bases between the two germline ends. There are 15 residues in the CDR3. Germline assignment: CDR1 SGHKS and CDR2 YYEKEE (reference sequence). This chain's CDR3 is CASSLGGGRPKDYTF. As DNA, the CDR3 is TGTGCCAGCAGCTTGGGGGGAGGGAGACCAAAGGACTACACCTTC. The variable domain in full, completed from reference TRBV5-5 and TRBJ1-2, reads DAGVTQSPTHLIKTRGQQVTLRCSPISGHKSVSWYQQVLGQGPQFIFQYYEKEERGRGNFPDRFSARQFPNYSSELNVNALLLGDSALYLCASSLGGGRPKDYTFGSGTRLTVV.

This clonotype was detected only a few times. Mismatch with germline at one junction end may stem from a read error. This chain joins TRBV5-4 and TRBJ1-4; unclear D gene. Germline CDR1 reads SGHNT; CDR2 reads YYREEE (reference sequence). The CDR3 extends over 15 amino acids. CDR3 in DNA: TGTACCAGCAGCTCACCTGACTCGACTAATGAAAAACTGTTTTTT. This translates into CTSSSPDSTNEKLFF.

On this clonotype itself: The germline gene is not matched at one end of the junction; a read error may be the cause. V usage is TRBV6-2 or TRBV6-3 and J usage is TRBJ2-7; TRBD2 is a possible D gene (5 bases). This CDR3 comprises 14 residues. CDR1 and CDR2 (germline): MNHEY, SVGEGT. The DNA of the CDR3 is TGTGCCAGCAGTTACTCCACGAGGGTCTACGAGCAGAACTTC. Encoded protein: CASSYSTRVYEQNF.

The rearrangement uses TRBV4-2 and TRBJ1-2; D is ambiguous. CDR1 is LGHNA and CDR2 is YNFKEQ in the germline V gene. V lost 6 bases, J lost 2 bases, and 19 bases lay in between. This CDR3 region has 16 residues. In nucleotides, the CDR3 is TGTGCCAGCAGAGACATTGTAGAATCCCCCAACTATGGCTACACCTTC. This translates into CASRDIVESPNYGYTF.

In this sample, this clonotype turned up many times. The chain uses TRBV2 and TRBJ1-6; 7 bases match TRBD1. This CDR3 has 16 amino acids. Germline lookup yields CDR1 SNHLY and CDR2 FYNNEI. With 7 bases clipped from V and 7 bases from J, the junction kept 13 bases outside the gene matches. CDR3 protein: CASTLDRAGGNSPLHF. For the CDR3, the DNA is TGTGCCAGCACCCTCGACAGGGCCGGGGGGAATTCACCCCTCCACTTT.

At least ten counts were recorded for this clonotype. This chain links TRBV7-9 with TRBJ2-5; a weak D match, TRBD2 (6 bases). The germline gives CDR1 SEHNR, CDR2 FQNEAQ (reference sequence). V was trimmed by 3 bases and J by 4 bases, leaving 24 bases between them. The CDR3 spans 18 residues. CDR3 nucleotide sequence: TGTGCCAGCAGCTTTACAGCTTCTCTAGCGAACCGTGTAGAGACCCAGTACTTC. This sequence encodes CASSFTASLANRVETQYF.

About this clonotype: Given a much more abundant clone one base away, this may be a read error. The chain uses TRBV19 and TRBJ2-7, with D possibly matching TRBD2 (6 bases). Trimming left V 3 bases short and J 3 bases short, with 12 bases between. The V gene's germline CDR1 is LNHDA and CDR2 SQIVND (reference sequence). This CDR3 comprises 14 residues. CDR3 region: CASSIVAVVYEQYF. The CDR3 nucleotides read TGTGCCAGTAGTATCGTAGCGGTAGTCTACGAGCAGTACTTC.

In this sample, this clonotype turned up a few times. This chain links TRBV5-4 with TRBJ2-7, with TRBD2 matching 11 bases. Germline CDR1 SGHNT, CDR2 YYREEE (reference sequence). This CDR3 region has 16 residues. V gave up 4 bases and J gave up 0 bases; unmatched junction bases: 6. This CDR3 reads CASSPHSGRASYEQYF. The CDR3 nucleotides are TGTGCCAGCAGCCCTCATAGCGGGAGGGCCTCCTACGAGCAGTACTTC.

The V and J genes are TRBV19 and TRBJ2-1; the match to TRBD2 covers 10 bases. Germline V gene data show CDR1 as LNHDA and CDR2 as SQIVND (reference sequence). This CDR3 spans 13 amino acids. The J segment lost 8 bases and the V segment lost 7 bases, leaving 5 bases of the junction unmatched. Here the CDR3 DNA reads TGTGCCAGTACGGGACTAGCGAGGGATGAGCAGTTCTTC. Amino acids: CASTGLARDEQFF. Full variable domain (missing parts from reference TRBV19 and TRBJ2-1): DGGITQSPKYLFRKEGQNVTLSCEQNLNHDAMYWYRQDPGQGLRLIYYSQIVNDFQKGDIAEGYSVSREKKESFPLTVTSAQKNPTAFYLCASTGLARDEQFFGPGTRLTVL.

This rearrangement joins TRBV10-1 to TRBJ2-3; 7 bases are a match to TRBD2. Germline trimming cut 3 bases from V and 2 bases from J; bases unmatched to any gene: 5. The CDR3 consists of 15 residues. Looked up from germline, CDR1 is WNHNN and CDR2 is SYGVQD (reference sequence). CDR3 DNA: TGCGCCAGCAGTGACGGCGCGGGGGTCACAGATACGCAGTATTTT. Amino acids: CASSDGAGVTDTQYF.

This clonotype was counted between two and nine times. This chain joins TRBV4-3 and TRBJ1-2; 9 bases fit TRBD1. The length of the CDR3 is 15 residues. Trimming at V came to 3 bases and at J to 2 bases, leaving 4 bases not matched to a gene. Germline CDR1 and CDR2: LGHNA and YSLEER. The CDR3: CASSQTGTGNYGYTF. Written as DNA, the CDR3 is TGCGCCAGCAGCCAGACCGGGACAGGGAACTATGGCTACACCTTC.

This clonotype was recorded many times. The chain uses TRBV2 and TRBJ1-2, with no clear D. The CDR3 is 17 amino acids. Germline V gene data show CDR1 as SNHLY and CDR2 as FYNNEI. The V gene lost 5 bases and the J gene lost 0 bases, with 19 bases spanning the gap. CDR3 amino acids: CASSLTRTDIANYGYTF. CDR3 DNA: TGTGCCAGCAGTCTAACTAGGACCGATATCGCTAACTATGGCTACACCTTC.

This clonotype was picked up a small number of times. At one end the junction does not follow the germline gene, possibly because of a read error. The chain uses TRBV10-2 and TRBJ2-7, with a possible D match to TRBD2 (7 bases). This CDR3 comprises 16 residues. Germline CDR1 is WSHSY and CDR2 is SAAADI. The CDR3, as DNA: TGTGCCAGCAGCCGCCCACAATTGGGGGGGCCCTACGAGCAGTACTTC. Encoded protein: CASSRPQLGGPYEQYF.

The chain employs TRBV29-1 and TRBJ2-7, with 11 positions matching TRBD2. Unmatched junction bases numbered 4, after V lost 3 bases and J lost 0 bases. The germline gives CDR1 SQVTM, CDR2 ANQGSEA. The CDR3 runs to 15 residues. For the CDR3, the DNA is TGCAGCGTTGAGACTAGCGGGACCTTCTCCTACGAGCAGTACTTC. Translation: CSVETSGTFSYEQYF.

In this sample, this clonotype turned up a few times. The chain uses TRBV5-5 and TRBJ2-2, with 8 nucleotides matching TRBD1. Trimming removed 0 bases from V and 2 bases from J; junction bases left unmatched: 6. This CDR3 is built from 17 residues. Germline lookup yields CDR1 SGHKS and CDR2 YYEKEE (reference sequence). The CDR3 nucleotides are TGTGCCAGCAGCTTGGTAGGGCAGGGGGCAAACACCGGGGAGCTGTTTTTT. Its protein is CASSLVGQGANTGELFF.

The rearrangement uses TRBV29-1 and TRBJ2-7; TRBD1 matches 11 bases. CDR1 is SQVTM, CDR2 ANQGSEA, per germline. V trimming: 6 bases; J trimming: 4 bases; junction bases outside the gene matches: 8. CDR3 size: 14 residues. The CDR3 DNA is TGCAGCGTCCGGGCCGGGACAGGGGGTTACGAGCAGTACTTC. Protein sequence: CSVRAGTGGYEQYF.

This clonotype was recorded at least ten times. This chain's CDR3 is CASSHPDRVKETQYF. CDR3 nucleotides: TGTGCCAGCAGCCACCCCGATAGGGTAAAAGAGACCCAGTACTTC. The V and J genes are TRBV7-9 and TRBJ2-5; no clear D gene. Germline V gene lookup returns CDR1 SEHNR and CDR2 FQNEAQ (reference sequence). The CDR3 length is 15 residues. V was pared by 5 bases and J by 3 bases, with 16 bases between. Variable domain in full (rest from reference TRBV7-9 and TRBJ2-5): DTGVSQNPRHKITKRGQNVTFRCDPISEHNRLYWYRQTLGQGPEFLTYFQNEAQLEKSRLLSDRFSAERPKGSFSTLEIQRTEQGDSAMYLCASSHPDRVKETQYFGPGTRLLVL.

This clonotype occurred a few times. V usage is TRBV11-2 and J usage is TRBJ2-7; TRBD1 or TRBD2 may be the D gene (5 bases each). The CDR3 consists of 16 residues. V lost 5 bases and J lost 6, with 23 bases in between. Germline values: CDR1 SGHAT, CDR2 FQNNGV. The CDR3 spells CASSRPSGTVPREQYF. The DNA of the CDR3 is TGTGCCAGCAGCAGACCATCCGGGACGGTCCCGCGCGAGCAGTACTTC. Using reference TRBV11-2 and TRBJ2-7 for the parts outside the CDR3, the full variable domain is EAGVAQSPRYKIIEKRQSVAFWCNPISGHATLYWYQQILGQGPKLLIQFQNNGVVDDSQLPKDRFSAERLKGVDSTLKIQPAKLEDSAVYLCASSRPSGTVPREQYFGPGTRLTVT.

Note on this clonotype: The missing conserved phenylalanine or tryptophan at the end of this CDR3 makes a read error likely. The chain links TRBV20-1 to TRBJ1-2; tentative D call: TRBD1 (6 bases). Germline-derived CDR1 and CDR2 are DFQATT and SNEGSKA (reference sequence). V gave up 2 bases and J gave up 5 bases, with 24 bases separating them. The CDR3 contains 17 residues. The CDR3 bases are TGCAGTGCTAGAAGTAGAGGACAGTCCCAGGTCGGGTATGGCTACACCCTC. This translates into CSARSRGQSQVGYGYTL.

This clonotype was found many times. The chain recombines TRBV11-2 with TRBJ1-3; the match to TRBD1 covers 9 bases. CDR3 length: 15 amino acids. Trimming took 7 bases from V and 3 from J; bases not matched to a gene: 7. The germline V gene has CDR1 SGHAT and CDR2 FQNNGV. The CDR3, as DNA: TGTGCCAGCAACATACAGGGGGCGAGTGGAAACACCATATATTTT. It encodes CASNIQGASGNTIYF.

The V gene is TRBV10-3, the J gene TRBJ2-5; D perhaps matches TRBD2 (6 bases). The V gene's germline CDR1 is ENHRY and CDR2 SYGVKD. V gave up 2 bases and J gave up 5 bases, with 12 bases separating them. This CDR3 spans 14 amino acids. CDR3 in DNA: TGTGCCATCAGTGAGGGGGGGACTCGGGAGACCCAGTACTTC. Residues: CAISEGGTRETQYF.